These 5 T cell receptor beta chains originate from one sample sequenced in a study of blood T cell repertoires in COVID-19 (dated by TCRdb to the early 2020s). Library generation was performed with the immunoSEQ multiplex PCR assay. Drawn from immuneACCESS, this table holds only the in-frame rearrangements with V and J called that TCRdb kept. Clones are partly lost; checked studies trace under half to an unresolved V gene and leave the rest unexplained. The sample data list tens of thousands of clones, and about nine tenths of these were observed just once. The leading ten clones occupy around 5.8% of the sample. Sequencing used peripheral blood. These TCRs come from a woman in her forties or fifties with acute or convalescent COVID-19.

This sequence joins TRBV6-5 and TRBJ1-6; 8 bases are a match to TRBD1. J gave up 9 bases and V 7 bases, and 5 bases lay outside the gene matches. Germline V gene lookup returns CDR1 MNHEY and CDR2 SVGAGI. This CDR3 spans 13 amino acids. CDR3 sequence: CASTGQGGSPLHF. The CDR3 DNA is TGTGCCAGCACCGGACAGGGAGGTTCACCCCTCCACTTT.

This chain uses TRBV6-5 with TRBJ1-2, with D possibly being TRBD1 (5 bases). There are 14 residues in the CDR3. The V and J ends lost 11 bases and 0 bases respectively, with 16 bases between them. CDR1 is MNHEY, CDR2 SVGAGI, per germline. CDR3 loop: CAPKAQGANYGYTF. CDR3 in DNA: TGTGCCCCCAAGGCCCAGGGTGCTAACTATGGCTACACCTTC.

The rearrangement joins TRBV15 to TRBJ1-3; D is uncertain. V dropped 1 base and J dropped 2 bases, with 12 bases sitting between them. The CDR3 loop spans 16 amino acids. Looked up from germline, CDR1 is LNHNV and CDR2 is YYDKDF (reference sequence). The CDR3 sequence is CATSRVLALTGNTIYF. CDR3 nucleotides: TGTGCCACCAGCAGAGTATTGGCTTTAACTGGAAACACCATATATTTT.

This chain joins TRBV6-5 and TRBJ1-5; tentative D call: TRBD1 (6 bases). Germline-derived CDR1 and CDR2 are MNHEY and SVGAGI. V lost 6 bases and J lost 7, with 16 bases in between. The CDR3 has 14 amino acids. Here the CDR3 reads CASRAGERRQPQHF. Here the CDR3 DNA reads TGTGCCAGCAGAGCAGGGGAAAGGCGACAGCCCCAGCATTTT.

The genes are TRBV3-1 (or the pseudogene TRBV3-2) and TRBJ2-3; TRBD2 might be the D (5 bases). CDR3 length: 15 residues. V lost 0 bases and J 3 bases, leaving 10 bases between the germline ends. Germline V lookup: CDR1 LGHDT, CDR2 YNNKEL (reference sequence). The DNA of the CDR3 is TGTGCCAGCAGCCAAGAGACTACTACAACAGATACGCAGTATTTT. Encoded protein: CASSQETTTTDTQYF.